This T cell receptor (beta chain) was identified in a study of blood T cell repertoires in COVID-19. Germline assignment: CDR1 SGHRS and CDR2 YFSETQ. Trimming removed 4 bases from V and 3 bases from J, with 6 bases in between. This CDR3 has 12 amino acids. Using immunoSEQ multiplex PCR, the repertoire was profiled, and TCRdb retains in-frame clones only, with some absent. The table records a few hundred thousand clones, less than 85% of them present only once. In this sample, this clone turned up once. The chain recombines TRBV5-1 with TRBJ2-3; unclear D gene. The sample taken for sequencing was peripheral blood. The receptor was derived from a woman older than 75 with acute or convalescent COVID-19. The CDR3 protein is CASSLLTDTQYF. In nucleotides, the CDR3 is TGCGCCAGCAGCCTTCTAACAGATACGCAGTATTTT.